These 14 T cell receptor beta chains came from one sample sequenced in a study of OX40 agonist ivuxolimab in advanced cancers. Library preparation was by the immunoSEQ multiplex PCR assay. Drawn from immuneACCESS, this table holds only the in-frame rearrangements with V and J called that TCRdb kept. Clones are partly lost; checked studies trace under half to an unresolved V gene and leave the rest unexplained. This sample comprises 20,000 or so clones, 80% to 95% of them detected only once. In total, the top ten clones hold over 45% of the sample. This specimen was CD4+ or CD8+ T cells sorted from blood, taken in a trial of the OX40 agonist ivuxolimab. These receptors came from an adult with an advanced solid tumor such as melanoma, head and neck, liver or kidney cancer.

The rearrangement joins TRBV19 to TRBJ2-7, with D perhaps matching TRBD1 (5 bases). Germline V CDR1 and CDR2: LNHDA, SQIVND (reference sequence). The CDR3 extends over 14 amino acids. V shed 1 base and J shed 3 bases, with 10 bases lying between them. The CDR3 DNA reads as TGTGCCAGTAGTATAGTCAGCGACAGCTACGAGCAGTACTTC. Amino acids: CASSIVSDSYEQYF.

The rearrangement links TRBV7-9 to TRBJ2-4; weak D call: TRBD1 (5 bases). The V and J ends lost 4 bases and 3 bases respectively, with 10 bases between them. Germline V gives CDR1 SEHNR, CDR2 FQNEAQ (reference sequence). The CDR3 extends over 14 amino acids. The chain's CDR3 is CASSSTVGKNIQYF. For the CDR3, the DNA is TGTGCCAGCAGCTCGACAGTAGGCAAAAACATTCAGTACTTC.

The genes are TRBV6-6 and TRBJ1-4, with D hard to call. The CDR3 consists of 14 residues. Germline V gene sequence: CDR1 MNHNY, CDR2 SVGAGI (reference sequence). With 7 bases removed from V and 6 bases from J, the gap between germline ends came to 15 bases. CDR3 amino acids: CASTMTRRDEKLFF. Written as DNA, the CDR3 is TGTGCCAGCACTATGACACGAAGGGATGAAAAACTGTTTTTT.

The chain is built from TRBV6-5 and TRBJ1-5; D unclear. V gave up 6 bases and J gave up 0 bases, with 6 bases separating them. The germline gives CDR1 MNHEY, CDR2 SVGAGI. The CDR3 has 13 residues. In DNA, the CDR3 is TGTGCCAGCAGGGAATATAGCAATCAGCCCCAGCATTTT. Its protein is CASREYSNQPQHF.

The chain carries TRBV28 and TRBJ2-3; possibly TRBD2 for D (6 bases). CDR3 length: 15 amino acids. The ends were cut back, 6 bases at V and 5 bases at J, with 18 bases in the middle. Germline V gene sequence: CDR1 MDHEN, CDR2 SYDVKM. CDR3 amino acids: CASSRPGGPQDTQYF. In DNA form, the CDR3 reads TGTGCCAGCAGCCGACCCGGAGGGCCCCAAGATACGCAGTATTTT. The full variable domain, rest sourced from reference TRBV28 and TRBJ2-3, is DVKVTQSSRYLVKRTGEKVFLECVQDMDHENMFWYRQDPGLGLRLIYFSYDVKMKEKGDIPEGYSVSREKKERFSLILESASTNQTSMYLCASSRPGGPQDTQYFGPGTRLTVL.

This chain joins TRBV4-3 and TRBJ1-1; a weak D match, TRBD1 (6 bases). Germline loops: CDR1 LGHNA, CDR2 YSLEER. V lost 1 base to trimming and J lost 3 bases, with 12 bases between them. There are 15 residues in the CDR3. The CDR3 DNA reads TGCGCCAGCAGCCAAGTCCCACAGGGATACACTGAAGCTTTCTTT. It yields the protein CASSQVPQGYTEAFF.

This rearrangement joins TRBV4-3 to TRBJ2-7, with 8 bases identical to TRBD2. This CDR3 region has 14 residues. The J segment lost 3 bases and the V segment lost 1 base, leaving 2 bases of the junction unmatched. Germline CDR1 is LGHNA and CDR2 is YSLEER. The CDR3 loop reads CASSQARGGYEQYF. In DNA, the CDR3 is TGCGCCAGCAGCCAAGCCCGGGGGGGCTACGAGCAGTACTTC.

This clone was detected only a few times. V gene TRBV5-6 combines with J gene TRBJ2-5, with 11 bases identical to TRBD2. This CDR3 has 13 residues. Germline assignment: CDR1 SGHDT and CDR2 YYEEEE. Trimming removed 4 bases from V and 7 bases from J; junction bases left unmatched: 3. The CDR3 protein is CASSPGLAGTQYF. The CDR3 bases are TGTGCCAGCAGCCCAGGACTAGCGGGGACCCAGTACTTC.

This rearrangement joins TRBV14 to TRBJ1-4, with D possibly TRBD1 on 6 matching bases. The germline V gene has CDR1 SGHDN and CDR2 FVKESK. V dropped 1 base and J dropped 8 bases, with 17 bases sitting between them. The CDR3 is 16 residues long. The CDR3 DNA reads as TGTGCCAGCAGCCAAGCTGGGGTGTTGGACAGAGAAAAACTGTTTTTT. Translation: CASSQAGVLDREKLFF.

This clone has just one count. The chain links TRBV14 to TRBJ2-7; 8 bases agree with TRBD2. J gave up 2 bases and V 3 bases, and 6 bases lay outside the gene matches. CDR1 and CDR2 from the germline V gene are SGHDN and FVKESK. This CDR3 comprises 15 residues. DNA for the CDR3: TGTGCCAGCAGCCACGGCCTAGCGGGCACCTACGAGCAGTACTTC. Translating it yields CASSHGLAGTYEQYF.

The genes are TRBV19 and TRBJ2-1; D gene ambiguous. The CDR3 runs to 14 residues. The V gene's germline CDR1 is LNHDA and CDR2 SQIVND (reference sequence). V lost 3 bases, J lost 4 bases, and 10 bases lay in between. DNA for the CDR3: TGTGCCAGTAGTATTGCCTCAGAGTACAATGAGCAGTTCTTC. The encoded protein is CASSIASEYNEQFF.

This sequence joins TRBV7-3 and TRBJ2-1; 10 bases are shared with TRBD2. The germline CDR1 and CDR2 sequences are SGHTA and FQGTGA. This CDR3 has 15 residues. Unmatched junction bases numbered 4, after V lost 2 bases and J lost 6 bases. The CDR3 is CASSLSSGSTNEQFF. The CDR3, as DNA: TGTGCCAGCAGCTTATCTAGCGGGAGTACCAATGAGCAGTTCTTC.

The rearrangement uses TRBV5-1 and TRBJ2-5; TRBD1 might be the D (7 bases). TRBJ2-7 matches the DNA end more closely, so the J call is doubtful. CDR3 length equals 15 residues. The V gene's germline CDR1 is SGHRS and CDR2 YFSETQ. Here the CDR3 DNA reads TGCGCCAGCAGTTTCGGGGGACAGCTTACCTACGAGCAGTACTTC. Its protein product is CASSFGGQLTYEQYF.

This chain connects TRBV11-3 to TRBJ2-3; no reliable D call. CDR1 SGHNT and CDR2 YENEEA come from the germline V gene. This CDR3 has 13 amino acids. V lost 3 bases to trimming and J lost 4 bases, with 8 bases between them. The CDR3 nucleotides read TGTGCCAGCAGCTTGGCGCCTCCAGATACGCAGTATTTT. As protein: CASSLAPPDTQYF. Looking up the rest from reference TRBV11-3 and TRBJ2-3 gives the full variable domain: EAGVVQSPRYKIIEKKQPVAFWCNPISGHNTLYWYLQNLGQGPELLIRYENEEAVDDSQLPKDRFSAERLKGVDSTLKIQPAELGDSAVYLCASSLAPPDTQYFGPGTRLTVL.